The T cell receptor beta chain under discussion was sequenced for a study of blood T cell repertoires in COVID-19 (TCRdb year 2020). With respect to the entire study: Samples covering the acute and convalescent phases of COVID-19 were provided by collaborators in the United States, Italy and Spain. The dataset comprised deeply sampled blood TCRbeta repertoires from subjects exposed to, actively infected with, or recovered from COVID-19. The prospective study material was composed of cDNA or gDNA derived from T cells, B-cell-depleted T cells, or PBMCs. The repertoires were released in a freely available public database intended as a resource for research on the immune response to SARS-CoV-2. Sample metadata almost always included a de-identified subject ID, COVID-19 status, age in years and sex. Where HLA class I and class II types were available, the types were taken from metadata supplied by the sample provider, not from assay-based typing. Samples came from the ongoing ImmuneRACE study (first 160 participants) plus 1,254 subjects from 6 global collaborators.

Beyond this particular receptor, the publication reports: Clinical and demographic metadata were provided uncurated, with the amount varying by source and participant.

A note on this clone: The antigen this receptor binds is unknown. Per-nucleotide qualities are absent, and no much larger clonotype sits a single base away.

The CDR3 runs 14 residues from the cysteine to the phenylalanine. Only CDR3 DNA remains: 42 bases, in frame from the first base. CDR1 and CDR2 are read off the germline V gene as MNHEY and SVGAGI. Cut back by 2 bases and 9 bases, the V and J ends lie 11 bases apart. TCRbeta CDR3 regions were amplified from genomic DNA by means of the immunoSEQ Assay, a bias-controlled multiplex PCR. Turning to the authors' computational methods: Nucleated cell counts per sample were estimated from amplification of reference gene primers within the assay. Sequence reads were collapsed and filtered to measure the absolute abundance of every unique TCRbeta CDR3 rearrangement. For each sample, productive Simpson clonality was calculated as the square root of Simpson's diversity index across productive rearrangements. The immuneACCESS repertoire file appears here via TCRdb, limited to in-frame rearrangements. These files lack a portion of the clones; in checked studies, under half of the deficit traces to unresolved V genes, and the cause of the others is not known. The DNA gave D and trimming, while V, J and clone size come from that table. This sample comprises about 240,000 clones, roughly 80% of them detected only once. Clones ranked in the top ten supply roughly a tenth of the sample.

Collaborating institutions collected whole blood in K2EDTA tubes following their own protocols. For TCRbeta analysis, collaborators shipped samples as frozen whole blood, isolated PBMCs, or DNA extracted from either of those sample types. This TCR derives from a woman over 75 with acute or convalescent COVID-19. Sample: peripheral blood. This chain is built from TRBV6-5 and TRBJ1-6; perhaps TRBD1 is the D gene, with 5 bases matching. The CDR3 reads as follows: CASSYTQGGSPLHF. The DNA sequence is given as TGTGCCAGCAGTTACACCCAGGGAGGTTCACCCCTCCACTTT.